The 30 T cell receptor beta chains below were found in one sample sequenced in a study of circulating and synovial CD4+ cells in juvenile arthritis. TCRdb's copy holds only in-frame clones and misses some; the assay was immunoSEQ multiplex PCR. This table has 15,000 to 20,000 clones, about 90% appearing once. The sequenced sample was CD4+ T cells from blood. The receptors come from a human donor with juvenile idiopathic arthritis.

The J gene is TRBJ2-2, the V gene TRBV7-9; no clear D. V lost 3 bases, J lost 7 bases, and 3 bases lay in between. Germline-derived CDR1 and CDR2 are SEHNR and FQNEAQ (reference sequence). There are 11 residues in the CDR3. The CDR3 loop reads CASSFVGELFF. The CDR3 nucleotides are TGTGCCAGCAGCTTCGTCGGGGAGCTGTTTTTT.

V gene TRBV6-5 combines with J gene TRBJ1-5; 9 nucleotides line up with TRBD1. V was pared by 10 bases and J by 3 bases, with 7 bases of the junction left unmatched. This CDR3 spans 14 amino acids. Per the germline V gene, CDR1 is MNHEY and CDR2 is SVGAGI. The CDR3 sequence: CATAQGANNQPQHF. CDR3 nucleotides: TGTGCCACCGCACAGGGGGCCAACAATCAGCCCCAGCATTTT.

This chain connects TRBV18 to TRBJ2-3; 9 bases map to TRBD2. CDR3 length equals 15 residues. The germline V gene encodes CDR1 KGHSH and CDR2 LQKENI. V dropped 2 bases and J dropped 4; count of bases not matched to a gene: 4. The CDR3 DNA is TGTGCCAGCTCACCAATAGCGGGAGTGGCAGATACGCAGTATTTT. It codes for CASSPIAGVADTQYF.

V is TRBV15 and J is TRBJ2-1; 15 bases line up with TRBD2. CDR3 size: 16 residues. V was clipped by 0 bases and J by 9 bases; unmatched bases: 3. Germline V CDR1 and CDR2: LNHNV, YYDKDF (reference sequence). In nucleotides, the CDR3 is TGTGCCACCAGCAGAGAAAGGACTAGCGGGGGGGGTGAGCAGTTCTTC. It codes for CATSRERTSGGGEQFF.

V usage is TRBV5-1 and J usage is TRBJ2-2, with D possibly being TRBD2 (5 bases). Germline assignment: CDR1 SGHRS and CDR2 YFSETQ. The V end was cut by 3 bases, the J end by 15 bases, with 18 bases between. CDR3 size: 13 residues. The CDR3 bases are TGCGCCAGCAGCTGGACCAAACCGGGGAGCTTGTTTTTT. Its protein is CASSWTKPGSLFF.

Written as DNA, the CDR3 is TGTGCCATAAGGAGCGGGGCAAGCACAGATACGCAGTATTTT. Encoded protein: CAIRSGASTDTQYF. The chain uses TRBV10-3 and TRBJ2-3; 7 nucleotides align to TRBD2. The CDR3 consists of 14 residues. The germline gives CDR1 ENHRY, CDR2 SYGVKD. V trimming: 9 bases; J trimming: 0 bases; junction bases outside the gene matches: 6.

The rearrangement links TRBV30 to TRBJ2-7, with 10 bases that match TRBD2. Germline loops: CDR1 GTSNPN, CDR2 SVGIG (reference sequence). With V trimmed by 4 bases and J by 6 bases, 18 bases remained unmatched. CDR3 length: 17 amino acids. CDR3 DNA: TGTGCCTGGATGGGGCTAGCGGGAGCCGAATCTGGGGGCGAGCAGTACTTC. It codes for CAWMGLAGAESGGEQYF.

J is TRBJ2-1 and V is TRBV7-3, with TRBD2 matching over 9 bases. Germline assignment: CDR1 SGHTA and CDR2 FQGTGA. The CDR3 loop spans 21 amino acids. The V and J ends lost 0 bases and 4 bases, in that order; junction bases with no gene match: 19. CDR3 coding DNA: TGTGCCAGCAGCTTAACGGTGGCAGGGGATAAGACTAGCGGACTGTACAATGAGCAGTTCTTC. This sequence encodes CASSLTVAGDKTSGLYNEQFF.

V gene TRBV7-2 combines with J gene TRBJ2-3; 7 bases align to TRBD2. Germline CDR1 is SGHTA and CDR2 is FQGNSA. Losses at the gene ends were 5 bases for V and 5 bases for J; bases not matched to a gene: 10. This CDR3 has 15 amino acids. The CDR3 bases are TGTGCCAGCAGCCCCCGGTCTTCGGGAGGAGATACGCAGTATTTT. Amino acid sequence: CASSPRSSGGDTQYF.

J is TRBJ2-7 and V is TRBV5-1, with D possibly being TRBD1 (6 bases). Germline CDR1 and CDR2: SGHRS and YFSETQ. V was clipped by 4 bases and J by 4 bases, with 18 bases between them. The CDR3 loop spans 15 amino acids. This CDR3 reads CASSPAATQGYEQYF. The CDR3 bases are TGCGCCAGCAGCCCGGCGGCAACACAGGGTTACGAGCAGTACTTC.

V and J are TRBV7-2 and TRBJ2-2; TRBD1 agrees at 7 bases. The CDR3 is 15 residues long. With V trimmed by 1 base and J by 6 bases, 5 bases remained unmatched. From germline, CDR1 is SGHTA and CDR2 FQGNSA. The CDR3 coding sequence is TGTGCCAGCAGCTTAGTGGACAGGCGGTCCGGGGAGCTGTTTTTT. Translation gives CASSLVDRRSGELFF.

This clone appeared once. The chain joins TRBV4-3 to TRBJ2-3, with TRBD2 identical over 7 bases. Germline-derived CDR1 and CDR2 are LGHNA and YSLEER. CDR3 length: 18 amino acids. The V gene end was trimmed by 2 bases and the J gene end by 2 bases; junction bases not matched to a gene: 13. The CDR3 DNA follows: TGCGCCAGCAGCCAAAGGACCCAGCTACGGGAGGCCACAGATACGCAGTATTTT. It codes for CASSQRTQLREATDTQYF.

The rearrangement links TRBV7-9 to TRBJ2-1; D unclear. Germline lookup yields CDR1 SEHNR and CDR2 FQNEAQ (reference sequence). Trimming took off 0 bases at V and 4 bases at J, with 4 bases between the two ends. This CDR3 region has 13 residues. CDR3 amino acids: CASSLAQYNEQFF. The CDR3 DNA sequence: TGTGCCAGCAGCTTAGCGCAGTACAATGAGCAGTTCTTC.

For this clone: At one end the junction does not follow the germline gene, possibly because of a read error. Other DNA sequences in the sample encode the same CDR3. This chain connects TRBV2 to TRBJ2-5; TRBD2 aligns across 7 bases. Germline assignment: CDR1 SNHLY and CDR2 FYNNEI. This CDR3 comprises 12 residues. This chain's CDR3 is CASLGLGETQYF. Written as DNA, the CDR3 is TGCGCCAGCCTCGGACTAGGGGAGACCCAGTACTTC.

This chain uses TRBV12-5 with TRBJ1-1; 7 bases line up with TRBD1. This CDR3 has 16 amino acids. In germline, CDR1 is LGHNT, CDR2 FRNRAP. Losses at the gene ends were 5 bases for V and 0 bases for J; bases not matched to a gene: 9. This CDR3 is CASGPYRGPMNTEAFF. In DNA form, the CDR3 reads TGTGCTAGTGGTCCCTACAGGGGCCCGATGAACACTGAAGCTTTCTTT.

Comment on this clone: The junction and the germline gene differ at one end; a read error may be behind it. CDR3 in DNA: TGTGCTAGCAGCTTGGGACATCCGAACACTGAAGCTTTCTTT. This sequence encodes CASSLGHPNTEAFF. V gene TRBV7-7 combines with J gene TRBJ1-1, with a possible D match to TRBD1 (6 bases). CDR3 length: 14 residues. Germline-derived CDR1 and CDR2 are SSHAT and FNYEAQ (reference sequence).

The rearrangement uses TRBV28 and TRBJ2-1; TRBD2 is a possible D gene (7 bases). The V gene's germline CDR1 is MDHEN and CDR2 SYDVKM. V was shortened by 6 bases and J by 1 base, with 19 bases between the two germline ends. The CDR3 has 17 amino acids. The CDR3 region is CASRGGGSGRSYNEQFF. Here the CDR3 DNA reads TGTGCCAGCAGAGGGGGTGGGTCCGGGAGGTCCTACAATGAGCAGTTCTTC.

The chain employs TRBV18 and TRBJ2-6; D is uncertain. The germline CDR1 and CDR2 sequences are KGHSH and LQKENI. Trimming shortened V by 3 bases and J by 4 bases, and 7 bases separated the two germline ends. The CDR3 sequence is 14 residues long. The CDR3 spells CASSPESGANVLTF. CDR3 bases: TGTGCCAGCTCACCCGAGTCAGGGGCCAACGTCCTGACTTTC.

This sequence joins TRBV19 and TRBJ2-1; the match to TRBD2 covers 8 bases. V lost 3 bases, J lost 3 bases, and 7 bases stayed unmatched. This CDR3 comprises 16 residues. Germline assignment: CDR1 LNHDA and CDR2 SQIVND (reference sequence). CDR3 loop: CASSILTSGLYNEQFF. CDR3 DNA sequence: TGTGCCAGTAGTATTCTTACTAGCGGCCTCTACAATGAGCAGTTCTTC.

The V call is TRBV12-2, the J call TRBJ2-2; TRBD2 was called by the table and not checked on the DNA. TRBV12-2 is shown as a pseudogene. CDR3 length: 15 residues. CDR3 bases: TGTGCAAGTCCTCTCGTTAGGAGGAACACCGGGGAGCTGTTTTTT. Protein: CASPLVRRNTGELFF.

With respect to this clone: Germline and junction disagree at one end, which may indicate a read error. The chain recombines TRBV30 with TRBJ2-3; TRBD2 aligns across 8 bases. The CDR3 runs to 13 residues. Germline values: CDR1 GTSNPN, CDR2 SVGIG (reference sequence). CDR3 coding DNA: TGTGCCTGGAGTCGGACTAGCAGAGATACGCAGTATTTT. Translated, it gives CAWSRTSRDTQYF.

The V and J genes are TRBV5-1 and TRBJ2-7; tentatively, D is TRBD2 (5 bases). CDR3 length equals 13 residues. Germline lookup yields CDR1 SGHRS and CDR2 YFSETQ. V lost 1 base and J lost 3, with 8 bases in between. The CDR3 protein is CASSLRTLYEQYF. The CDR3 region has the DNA TGCGCCAGCAGCTTGAGGACTCTCTACGAGCAGTACTTC.

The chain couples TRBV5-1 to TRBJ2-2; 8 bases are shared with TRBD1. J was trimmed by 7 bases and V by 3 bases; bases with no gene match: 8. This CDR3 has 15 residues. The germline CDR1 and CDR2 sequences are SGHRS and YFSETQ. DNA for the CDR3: TGCGCCAGCAGCTGGAGGACAGGGATAATCGGGGAGCTGTTTTTT. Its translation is CASSWRTGIIGELFF.

The CDR3 DNA sequence: TGTGCCAGCAGTTTCTCCGGGACAGCCGGAAACACCATATATTTT. This encodes CASSFSGTAGNTIYF. J is TRBJ1-3 and V is TRBV6-6, with TRBD1 identical over 7 bases. Germline V gene data show CDR1 as MNHNY and CDR2 as SVGAGI (reference sequence). The V and J ends lost 4 bases and 4 bases, in that order; junction bases with no gene match: 7. The CDR3 runs 15 residues.

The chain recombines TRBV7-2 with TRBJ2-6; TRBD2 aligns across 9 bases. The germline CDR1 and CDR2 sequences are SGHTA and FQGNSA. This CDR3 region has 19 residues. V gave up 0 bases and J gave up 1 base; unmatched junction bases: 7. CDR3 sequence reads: CASSLARGGRGSGANVLTF. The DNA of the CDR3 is TGTGCCAGCAGCTTAGCGCGGGGGGGGAGGGGATCTGGGGCCAACGTCCTGACTTTC. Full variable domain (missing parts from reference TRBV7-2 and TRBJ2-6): GAGVSQSPSNKVTEKGKDVELRCDPISGHTALYWYRQSLGQGLEFLIYFQGNSAPDKSGLPSDRFSAERTGGSVSTLTIQRTQQEDSAVYLCASSLARGGRGSGANVLTFGAGSRLTVL.

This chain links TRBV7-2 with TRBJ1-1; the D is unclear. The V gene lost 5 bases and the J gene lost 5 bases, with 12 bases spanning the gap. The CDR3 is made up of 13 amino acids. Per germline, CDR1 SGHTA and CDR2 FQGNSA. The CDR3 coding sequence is TGTGCCAGCAGCGGAGAGATAAGGACTGAAGCTTTCTTT. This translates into CASSGEIRTEAFF.

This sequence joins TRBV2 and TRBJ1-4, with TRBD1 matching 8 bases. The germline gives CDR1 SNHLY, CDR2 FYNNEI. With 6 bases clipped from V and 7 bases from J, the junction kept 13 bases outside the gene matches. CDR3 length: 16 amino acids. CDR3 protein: CASSANPTGDGEKLFF. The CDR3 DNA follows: TGTGCCAGCAGCGCGAACCCGACAGGGGATGGTGAAAAACTGTTTTTT.

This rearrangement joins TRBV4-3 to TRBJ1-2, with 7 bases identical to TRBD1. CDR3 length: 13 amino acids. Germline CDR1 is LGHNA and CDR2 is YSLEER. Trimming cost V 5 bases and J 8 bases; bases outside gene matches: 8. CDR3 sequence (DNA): TGCGCCAGCAGCGGGGTAACAGGGGCGGGCTACACCTTC. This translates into CASSGVTGAGYTF.

CDR3 sequence (DNA): TGTGCCAGCTCACGGGGACTAGCGGGAGGGCGACCCTACGAGCAGTACTTC. Amino acid sequence: CASSRGLAGGRPYEQYF. The chain links TRBV18 to TRBJ2-7, with TRBD2 matching 16 bases. With V trimmed by 4 bases and J by 2 bases, 5 bases remained unmatched. CDR1 and CDR2 from the germline V gene are KGHSH and LQKENI. The CDR3 spans 17 residues.

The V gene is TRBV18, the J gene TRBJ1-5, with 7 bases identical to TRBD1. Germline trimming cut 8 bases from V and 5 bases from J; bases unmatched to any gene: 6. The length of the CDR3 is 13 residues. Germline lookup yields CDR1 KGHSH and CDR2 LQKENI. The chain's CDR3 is CASQGQGDQPQHF. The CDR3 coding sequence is TGTGCCAGCCAGGGCCAGGGGGATCAGCCCCAGCATTTT.